The 21 T cell receptor beta chains in this list originate from one sample, sequenced in a study of T cells in Graves' hyperthyroidism and ophthalmopathy. TCR beta CDR3 region amplification was performed from RNA transcripts. With the HTBI primer set, the TCR CDR3 went through a first round of RT-PCR. TCRdb recomputed calls from the multiplex PCR reads with MiXCR, one row per CDR3 protein. Of roughly 650,000 distinct CDR3 sequences in the sample, 16% were seen once. Sequenced: blood. The source is a woman in her 40s with Graves' ophthalmopathy.

The CDR3 loop reads CASSEIEGGEQYF. The CDR3 nucleotides read TGTGCCAGCAGTGAAATCGAAGGGGGCGAGCAGTACTTC. The J gene is TRBJ2-7, the V gene TRBV7-9; D is possibly TRBD1 (6 bases). CDR1 and CDR2 from the germline V gene are SEHNR and FQNEAQ (reference sequence). The CDR3 totals 13 residues. Between the trimmed V and J ends, which lost 6 bases and 6 bases, there was a span of 15 bases.

The rearrangement joins TRBV5-1 to TRBJ1-4, with 8 bases that match TRBD1. Unmatched junction bases numbered 5, after V lost 0 bases and J lost 7 bases. This CDR3 contains 15 residues. Germline lookup yields CDR1 SGHRS and CDR2 YFSETQ. CDR3 residues: CASSLGQGYGEKLFF. The CDR3, as DNA: TGCGCCAGCAGCTTGGGACAGGGGTATGGTGAAAAACTGTTTTTT.

The chain is built from TRBV12-3 or TRBV12-4 and TRBJ1-4; D remains ambiguous. The CDR3 totals 14 residues. Trimming took off 2 bases at V and 7 bases at J, with 11 bases between the two ends. CDR3 in DNA: TGTGCCAGCAGTTTATCCGGTGGTAGTGAAAAACTGTTTTTT. It specifies CASSLSGGSEKLFF.

Comments on this clonotype: At one boundary the junction diverges from the germline segment, which might be a read error. The V call is TRBV6-1, the J call TRBJ2-3; possible D gene TRBD2, 6 bases. CDR1 and CDR2 (germline): MNHNS, SASEGT. CDR3 length equals 13 residues. The DNA of the CDR3 is TGTGCCAGCAGGGAGGGCAGCGCAGATACGCCGTATTTT. The encoded protein is CASREGSADTPYF.

This chain joins TRBV10-3 and TRBJ2-1; TRBD2 might be the D (5 bases). Trimming left V 6 bases short and J 8 bases short, with 14 bases between. Germline values: CDR1 ENHRY, CDR2 SYGVKD. The CDR3 runs to 13 residues. The CDR3 DNA follows: TGTGCCATCAGCGAGGGAGTAACGGATGAGCAGTTCTTC. This codes for CAISEGVTDEQFF.

This clonotype showed up just a few times. This may stem from a read error, because a much larger clone lies one nucleotide away. V usage is TRBV7-9 and J usage is TRBJ2-1; D is undetermined. Germline-derived CDR1 and CDR2 are SEHNR and FQNEAQ (reference sequence). V was pared by 2 bases and J by 9 bases, with 2 bases between. The CDR3 spans 10 residues. CDR3 DNA: TGTGCCAGCAGCTTATTTGAGCAGTTCTTC. This gives the protein CASSLFEQFF. Full variable domain (missing parts from reference TRBV7-9 and TRBJ2-1): DTGVSQNPRHKITKRGQNVTFRCDPISEHNRLYWYRQTLGQGPEFLTYFQNEAQLEKSRLLSDRFSAERPKGSFSTLEIQRTEQGDSAMYLCASSLFEQFFGPGTRLTVL.

This clonotype was observed a handful of times. A read error may explain this, as a much larger clone is one base away. This chain links TRBV12-3 or TRBV12-4 with TRBJ2-1, with a tentative D call TRBD1 (6 bases). The CDR3 totals 17 residues. The CDR3 reads CASSLQGLVSSCNEQFF. The CDR3 region has the DNA TGTGCCAGCAGTCTACAGGGATTGGTAAGCTCCTGCAATGAGCAGTTCTTC.

J is TRBJ1-1 and V is TRBV12-3 or TRBV12-4; maybe TRBD1 (6 bases). V was cut by 6 bases and J by 2 bases, with 13 bases left in between. CDR3 size: 14 residues. CDR3 DNA: TGTGCCAGCAGGGGGCAGGGGCATAACACTGAAGCTTTCTTT. Its translation: CASRGQGHNTEAFF.

This clonotype was observed many times. This chain links TRBV9 with TRBJ2-1; 7 positions agree with TRBD2. This CDR3 spans 15 amino acids. Germline assignment: CDR1 SGDLS and CDR2 YYNGEE. V was clipped by 0 bases and J by 3 bases; unmatched bases: 3. The CDR3 is CASSVGGSFYNEQFF. For the CDR3, the DNA is TGTGCCAGCAGCGTAGGCGGGAGTTTCTACAATGAGCAGTTCTTC.

As for this clonotype: A much larger clone is a single base away; this may be a read error. This chain links TRBV3-1 with TRBJ2-1, with 10 bases that match TRBD2. Germline V lookup: CDR1 LGHDT, CDR2 YNNKEL (reference sequence). V lost 2 bases to trimming and J lost 6 bases; unmatched junction nucleotides: 4. The CDR3 is 15 amino acids. The CDR3 spells CASSQSSGGSNEQFF. For the CDR3, the DNA is TGTGCCAGCAGCCAATCTAGCGGGGGTTCCAATGAGCAGTTCTTC.

This clonotype turned up a few times. The J gene is TRBJ2-7, the V gene TRBV12-3 or TRBV12-4, with D unclear. This CDR3 spans 12 amino acids. Trimming shortened V by 3 bases and J by 6 bases, and 9 bases separated the two germline ends. The CDR3 region has the DNA TGTGCCAGCAGTTTGGGGAAACTCGAGCAGTACTTC. Translating it yields CASSLGKLEQYF.

This clonotype was counted a few times. The gene calls are TRBV14 and TRBJ1-5, with TRBD1 matching 10 bases. The germline V gene encodes CDR1 SGHDN and CDR2 FVKESK. This CDR3 has 17 amino acids. Losses at the gene ends were 0 bases for V and 5 bases for J; bases not matched to a gene: 7. The CDR3 spells CASSQEPKDRGDQPQHF. CDR3 coding DNA: TGTGCCAGCAGCCAAGAGCCGAAGGACAGGGGGGATCAGCCCCAGCATTTT. The entire variable domain, with the rest obtained from reference TRBV14 and TRBJ1-5, is as follows: EAGVTQFPSHSVIEKGQTVTLRCDPISGHDNLYWYRRVMGKEIKFLLHFVKESKQDESGMPNNRFLAERTGGTYSTLKVQPAELEDSGVYFCASSQEPKDRGDQPQHFGDGTRLSIL.

This sequence joins TRBV19 and TRBJ1-6, with 9 bases matching TRBD1. The germline gives CDR1 LNHDA, CDR2 SQIVND (reference sequence). Trimming took 5 bases from V and 9 from J; bases not matched to a gene: 5. CDR3 length: 14 residues. In nucleotides, the CDR3 is TGTGCCAGTAGTTCCGGGACAGGGAGTTCACCCCTCCACTTT. Translating gives CASSSGTGSSPLHF.

Ten or more counts support this clonotype. The CDR3: CASSLLYPSSEKLFF. The CDR3 DNA follows: TGTGCCAGCAGCTTGCTTTATCCTTCGAGCGAAAAACTGTTTTTT. The chain uses TRBV5-5 and TRBJ1-4; D gene ambiguous. Germline V gene lookup returns CDR1 SGHKS and CDR2 YYEKEE (reference sequence). V was shortened by 1 base and J by 8 bases, with 15 bases between the two germline ends. The CDR3 spans 15 residues.

This clonotype was seen a few times. This chain uses TRBV3-1 with TRBJ2-2; 11 bases fit TRBD2. CDR3 size: 18 residues. Germline-derived CDR1 and CDR2 are LGHDT and YNNKEL (reference sequence). V gave up 4 bases and J gave up 5 bases; unmatched junction bases: 12. This chain's CDR3 is CASSPWPGLAELTGELFF. Here the CDR3 DNA reads TGTGCCAGCAGCCCGTGGCCGGGACTAGCGGAATTAACCGGGGAGCTGTTTTTT. Filled out from reference TRBV3-1 and TRBJ2-2, the complete variable domain reads DTAVSQTPKYLVTQMGNDKSIKCEQNLGHDTMYWYKQDSKKFLKIMFSYNNKELIINETVPNRFSPKSPDKAHLNLHINSLELGDSAVYFCASSPWPGLAELTGELFFGEGSRLTVL.

The chain employs TRBV28 and TRBJ2-4; D is unclear. Per germline, CDR1 MDHEN and CDR2 SYDVKM. The CDR3 runs 12 residues. Trimming shortened V by 8 bases and J by 5 bases, and 10 bases separated the two germline ends. CDR3 amino acids: CASGVSQNIQYF. The DNA for the CDR3 is TGTGCCAGCGGGGTTTCCCAAAACATTCAGTACTTC.

This clonotype was counted many times. The V call is TRBV6-5, the J call TRBJ2-7; tentatively, D is TRBD2 (6 bases). Germline CDR1 is MNHEY and CDR2 is SVGAGI. The CDR3 covers 17 residues. Trimming took 0 bases from V and 3 from J, leaving 18 bases between them. CDR3 DNA sequence: TGTGCCAGCAGTTACTCGAAGTGGGGGGACCAGCTCTACGAGCAGTACTTC. Translated: CASSYSKWGDQLYEQYF.

This clonotype was seen ten or more times. CDR3 sequence: CASSRLAGVKQFF. The CDR3, as DNA: TGTGCCAGCAGTCGACTAGCGGGAGTCAAGCAGTTCTTC. The chain combines TRBV28 with TRBJ2-1; TRBD2 matches 12 bases. This CDR3 comprises 13 residues. V lost 5 bases to trimming and J lost 11 bases; unmatched junction nucleotides: 4. CDR1 and CDR2 (germline): MDHEN, SYDVKM.

This clonotype was seen ten or more times. DNA for the CDR3: TGCAGTGCTAGAACGGCCGGATCGCCGAGAGAGACCCAGTACTTC. It encodes CSARTAGSPRETQYF. The chain combines TRBV20-1 with TRBJ2-5, with D uncertain. The CDR3 totals 15 residues. V shed 2 bases and J shed 4 bases, with 17 bases lying between them. The germline V gene has CDR1 DFQATT and CDR2 SNEGSKA (reference sequence).

This clonotype was seen ten or more times. V usage is TRBV2 and J usage is TRBJ2-3; D remains unclear. The CDR3 contains 14 residues. V lost 6 bases and J lost 2, with 12 bases in between. Germline V lookup: CDR1 SNHLY, CDR2 FYNNEI. As DNA, the CDR3 is TGTGCCAGCAGCAAAACCGGTTACACAGATACGCAGTATTTT. Its translation: CASSKTGYTDTQYF.

V is TRBV7-8 and J is TRBJ2-7; D might be TRBD1 (6 bases). Trimming removed 2 bases from V and 5 bases from J, with 19 bases in between. The CDR3 is 16 amino acids. The V gene's germline CDR1 is SGHVS and CDR2 FQNEAQ. This CDR3 reads CASSLSFVTGPHEQYF. The CDR3 coding sequence is TGTGCCAGCAGCTTAAGTTTCGTTACAGGGCCCCACGAGCAGTACTTC.